The present T cell receptor beta chain was sequenced within a study of neurological immune-mediated disorders. V lost 5 bases and J 6 bases, leaving 12 bases between the germline ends. This CDR3 comprises 13 residues. TCRdb recomputed calls from the 5' RACE reads with MiXCR, one row per CDR3 protein. The sample contains over 35,000 distinct CDR3 sequences, approximately 11% of which appear only once. This clonotype was picked up many times. The clonotype comes from a female donor in good health. Input material: PBMCs. The chain carries TRBV12-3 or TRBV12-4 and TRBJ2-3; D remains ambiguous. This CDR3 is CASSPLGRDTQYF. Here the CDR3 DNA reads TGTGCCAGCAGTCCCTTAGGGCGGGATACGCAGTATTTT.